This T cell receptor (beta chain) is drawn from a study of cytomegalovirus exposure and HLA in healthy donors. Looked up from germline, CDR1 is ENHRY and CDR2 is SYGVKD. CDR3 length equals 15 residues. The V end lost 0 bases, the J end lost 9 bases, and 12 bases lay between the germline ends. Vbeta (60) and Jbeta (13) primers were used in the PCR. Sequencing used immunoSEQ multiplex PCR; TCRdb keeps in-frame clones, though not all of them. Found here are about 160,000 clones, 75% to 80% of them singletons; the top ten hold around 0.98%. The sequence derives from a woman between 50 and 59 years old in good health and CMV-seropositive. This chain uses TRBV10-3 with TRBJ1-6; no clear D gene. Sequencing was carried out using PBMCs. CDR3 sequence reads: CAISESAGEGSPLHF. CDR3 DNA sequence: TGTGCCATCAGTGAGTCGGCAGGTGAAGGTTCACCCCTCCACTTT.